A selection of T cell receptor beta chains follows, all from one sample in a study of blood T cells in healthy people across ages. One entry per CDR3 protein, called by TCRdb with MiXCR from the 5' RACE reads. This sample has under 1,000,000 distinct CDR3 sequences, with about 42% found just once. Sequencing used blood. The receptors were gathered from a man aged 80 or over in good health. CDR3s include the opening cysteine and the closing phenylalanine or tryptophan. D genes are given only for firm matches. A row's size may be missing; if present it is once, few, many or a size class.

cdr3_length	v_call	clone_size	d_call	j_call	cdr3_nt	cdr3_aa
16	TRBV9	-	TRBD2	TRBJ2-1	TGTGCCAGCAGCCCCGGGACTAGCGGGAGGTTGGATGAGCAGTTCTTC	CASSPGTSGRLDEQFF
15	TRBV7-2	-	-	TRBJ2-5	TGTGCCAGCAGCTTAGTCGGAACCCCGGGGGAGACCCAGTACTTC	CASSLVGTPGETQYF
14	TRBV6-2/TRBV6-3	-	-	TRBJ2-2	TGTGCCAGCAGTTGGTCAATCGACACCGGGGAGCTGTTTTTT	CASSWSIDTGELFF
13	TRBV6-1	-	TRBD1	TRBJ1-1	TGTGCCAGCAGTACGACAGGGAGCACTGAAGCTTTCTTT	CASSTTGSTEAFF
15	TRBV9	-	-	TRBJ2-7	TGTGCCAGCAGCGTAGTGGGGGCCTCCCCGGGGGAGCAGTACTTC	CASSVVGASPGEQYF
14	TRBV2	few	-	TRBJ1-5	TGTGCCAGCAGTGAAGCGCTTCGTCTTCAGCCCCAGCATTTT	CASSEALRLQPQHF
15	TRBV20-1	-	TRBD1	TRBJ2-1	TGCAGTGCTAGAAGGGGGACAGGGGGCCTTTATGAGCAGTTCTTC	CSARRGTGGLYEQFF
12	TRBV29-1	-	-	TRBJ1-4	TGCAGCGTCAAGACAACTAATGAAAAACTGTTTTTT	CSVKTTNEKLFF
15	TRBV14	-	TRBD1	TRBJ2-1	TGTGCCAGCAGCCAAACCGGGACAGGGATCAGTGAGCAGTTCTTC	CASSQTGTGISEQFF
14	TRBV4-2	-	-	TRBJ2-5	TGTGCCAGCAGCCAAGAGGAACACCCAGGGGCCCAGTACTTC	CASSQEEHPGAQYF
15	TRBV6-1	-	-	TRBJ2-5	TGTACCAGCAGTGAATTTAACAGCGAACAAGAGACCCAGTACTTC	CTSSEFNSEQETQYF
15	TRBV4-1	-	TRBD1	TRBJ2-1	TGCGCCAGCAGCCAGCCGGGACAGGGTCGCAATGAGCAGTTCTTC	CASSQPGQGRNEQFF
15	TRBV27	once	-	TRBJ2-3	TGTGCCAGCAGTCCGGGGACTCTAGAGCCCTGTACGCAGTATTTT	CASSPGTLEPCTQYF
14	TRBV5-1	many	-	TRBJ1-2	TGCGCCAGCAGCCCCGACGGGACCAATTATGGCTACACCTTC	CASSPDGTNYGYTF
12	TRBV11-2	few	-	TRBJ2-1	TGTGCCATCCTAGACTCTTACAATGAGCAGTTCTTC	CAILDSYNEQFF
16	TRBV6-1	-	TRBD1	TRBJ2-7	TGTGCCAGCAGTCCTAGGGGACAGGCCCCCACCTACGAGCAGTACTTC	CASSPRGQAPTYEQYF
14	TRBV20-1	-	TRBD1	TRBJ1-2	TGCAGTGCTAGGGGGGACAGGGAGAACTATGGCTACACCTTC	CSARGDRENYGYTF
14	TRBV29-1	-	TRBD2	TRBJ2-1	TGCAGCGTGGAAACGGGAGGGGGGTCCTACGAGCAGTTCTTC	CSVETGGGSYEQFF
14	TRBV7-2	-	-	TRBJ2-7	TGTGCCAGCAGCCTTGTCTCGCGACGCGATGAGCAGTACTTC	CASSLVSRRDEQYF
15	TRBV5-1	-	-	TRBJ2-3	TGCGCCAGCAGCTTGTGGGGCAGCAGCACAGATACGCAGTATTTT	CASSLWGSSTDTQYF
14	TRBV28	-	-	TRBJ2-7	TGTGCCAGCAGTGTGTCGGCGGTATCCTACGAGCAGTACTTC	CASSVSAVSYEQYF
15	TRBV29-1	-	-	TRBJ2-1	TGCAGCGTTGTAAGACTCCCGGGAGAATTCAATGAGCAGTTCTTC	CSVVRLPGEFNEQFF
12	TRBV6-2/TRBV6-3	few	-	TRBJ1-2	TGTGCCAGCAGTTGGCCAGTCGATGGCTACACCTTC	CASSWPVDGYTF
15	TRBV9	-	-	TRBJ2-5	TGTGCCAGCAGCGTAAGGGGGGGGGAGGAAGAGACCCAGTACTTC	CASSVRGGEEETQYF
14	TRBV6-5	-	-	TRBJ2-5	TGTGCCAGCAGATCCACCGGAATCCAAGAGACCCAGTACTTC	CASRSTGIQETQYF
15	TRBV6-5	-	-	TRBJ2-1	TGTGCCAGCAGCCTCTCTGGGACTCACCCCAATGAGCAGTTCTTC	CASSLSGTHPNEQFF
17	TRBV14	-	TRBD2	TRBJ2-3	TGTGCCAGCAGCCAGGGACTAGCGGACCACAACACAGATACGCAGTATTTT	CASSQGLADHNTDTQYF
13	TRBV2	-	-	TRBJ2-7	TGTGCCAGGAGGGGGGTAGGGGCCAATGAGCAGTACTTC	CARRGVGANEQYF
16	TRBV28	-	-	TRBJ1-2	TGTGCCAGCAGTTTAGAAACGGGTTATGTTGACTATGGCTACACCTTC	CASSLETGYVDYGYTF
12	TRBV20-1	-	-	TRBJ2-3	TGCAGTGCTAGCCTCAAGCAGGATACGCAGTATTTT	CSASLKQDTQYF
13	TRBV20-1	few	-	TRBJ2-7	TGCAGTGCTGACCGGGACACCACCTACGAGCAGTACTTC	CSADRDTTYEQYF
14	TRBV4-2	-	TRBD2	TRBJ2-1	TGTGCCAGTAGCCAGGGACTAGCTTTCAATGAGCAGTTCTTC	CASSQGLAFNEQFF
16	TRBV28	-	TRBD2	TRBJ2-4	TGTGCCAGCAGAATTAGCGGGAGCGTTGCCAAAAACATTCAGTACTTC	CASRISGSVAKNIQYF
14	TRBV5-1	few	-	TRBJ2-3	TGCGCCAGCAGGACGTTAGACAGCACAGATACGCAGTATTTT	CASRTLDSTDTQYF
15	TRBV4-3	-	-	TRBJ1-6	TGCGCCAGCAGCCAAGGCCAAAGGGGGAATTCACCCCTCCACTTT	CASSQGQRGNSPLHF
16	TRBV7-2	-	TRBD1	TRBJ1-2	TGTGCCAGCAGCTTAGGACAGGGATCATCTAGAAATGGCTACACCTTC	CASSLGQGSSRNGYTF
14	TRBV5-1	few	-	TRBJ2-7	TGCGCCAGCAGCTTGCAAACAGCATCCTACGAGCAGTACTTC	CASSLQTASYEQYF
14	TRBV20-1	-	TRBD1	TRBJ2-2	TGCAGTGCTAGTTCGGCAGGGGGAACCGGGGAGCTGTTTTTT	CSASSAGGTGELFF
14	TRBV12-3/TRBV12-4	-	-	TRBJ2-1	TGTGCCAGCAGGTTAGCATCCGGCTACAATGAGCAGTTCTTC	CASRLASGYNEQFF
13	TRBV5-1	-	-	TRBJ2-1	TGCGCCAGCAGCAATACTAATTACAATGAGCAGTTCTTC	CASSNTNYNEQFF
15	TRBV5-1	few	-	TRBJ2-1	TGCGCCAGCAGCTTGTTGGGAAACACTTACAATGAGCAGTTCTTC	CASSLLGNTYNEQFF
16	TRBV7-2	-	TRBD1	TRBJ1-3	TGTGCCAGCAGCCTAGACAGGGTTGTGGCTGGAAACACCATATATTTT	CASSLDRVVAGNTIYF